One sample yielded the 25 T cell receptor beta chains listed below, sequenced in a study of identical twins (dated by TCRdb to 2016 to 2017). Library construction relied on 5' RACE. Sequencing was performed on an Illumina HiSeq 2000. TCRdb reanalyzed the raw reads on its own, using fastp at Q25 for trimming and MiXCR for clone calling, and kept in-frame beta chains. All rows with the same CDR3 protein become a single entry with the most common DNA and genes. This sample gives 500,000 to 600,000 distinct CDR3 sequences in total; 22% of them show up just once. The ten largest clones represent around 1% of the sample. This sample was also put to use in a study of T cells expressing NK-cell markers.

The sample was CD4+ T cells sorted from blood. The receptors come from a woman aged 18-29 years in good health.

This clonotype was observed a few times. Here the CDR3 reads CASKETSSSYNEQFF. In DNA form, the CDR3 reads TGTGCCAGCAAGGAGACTAGCTCGTCCTACAATGAGCAGTTCTTC. The rearrangement links TRBV6-4 to TRBJ2-1; 7 bases are a match to TRBD2. The germline gives CDR1 MRHNA, CDR2 SNTAGT. The CDR3 length is 15 residues. The V and J ends lost 7 bases and 1 base, in that order; junction bases with no gene match: 7.

The V and J genes are TRBV6-2 or TRBV6-3 and TRBJ2-2; no reliable D call. Trimming pared 1 base from V and 3 bases from J, leaving 3 bases between. CDR3 size: 13 residues. Germline CDR1 MNHEY, CDR2 SVGEGT. The CDR3 loop reads CASSYFDTGELFF. CDR3 in DNA: TGTGCCAGCAGTTACTTTGACACCGGGGAGCTGTTTTTT.

This clonotype appeared a few times. The chain links TRBV6-1 to TRBJ1-5; a weak D match, TRBD1 (6 bases). V was trimmed by 8 bases and J by 1 base, leaving 15 bases between them. CDR1 and CDR2 from the germline V gene are MNHNS and SASEGT. This CDR3 is built from 15 residues. The CDR3 protein is CASQPGATSNQPQHF. The CDR3 DNA reads as TGTGCCAGCCAACCAGGGGCCACGAGCAATCAGCCCCAGCATTTT.

The rearrangement joins TRBV6-1 to TRBJ1-3; possibly TRBD1 for D (5 bases). V lost 9 bases, J lost 3 bases, and 18 bases lay in between. Germline assignment: CDR1 MNHNS and CDR2 SASEGT. The CDR3 loop spans 15 amino acids. The CDR3 coding sequence is TGTGCCAGTTGGGGAGCCGGGGGTGGTGGAAACACCATATATTTT. This translates into CASWGAGGGGNTIYF.

This chain connects TRBV20-1 to TRBJ2-5; D is unclear. The CDR3 is 13 residues long. Germline V gives CDR1 DFQATT, CDR2 SNEGSKA (reference sequence). The ends were cut back, 0 bases at V and 2 bases at J, with 7 bases in the middle. DNA of the CDR3: TGCAGTGCTAGAGACCGCCTACAAGAGACCCAGTACTTC. This encodes CSARDRLQETQYF.

The V call is TRBV5-8, the J call TRBJ2-1; 8 bases agree with TRBD1. The CDR3 contains 15 residues. V was clipped by 6 bases and J by 6 bases; unmatched bases: 11. In germline, CDR1 is SGHTS, CDR2 YDEGEE. CDR3 amino acids: CASTHLWTGSNEQFF. CDR3 DNA sequence: TGTGCCAGCACTCACTTGTGGACAGGGAGCAATGAGCAGTTCTTC.

The genes are TRBV7-2 and TRBJ2-3; the D is unclear. V gave up 2 bases and J gave up 6 bases, with 9 bases separating them. Germline values: CDR1 SGHTA, CDR2 FQGNSA. There are 13 residues in the CDR3. Here the CDR3 DNA reads TGTGCCAGCAGCTTAAGGCCCTCCGATACGCAGTATTTT. Its translation is CASSLRPSDTQYF.

The chain links TRBV20-1 to TRBJ2-2; D remains unclear. This CDR3 comprises 14 residues. Between the trimmed V and J ends, which lost 4 bases and 2 bases, there was a span of 11 bases. Germline lookup yields CDR1 DFQATT and CDR2 SNEGSKA (reference sequence). CDR3 sequence: CSATNSYNTGELFF. The CDR3 coding sequence is TGCAGTGCTACCAACAGTTACAACACCGGGGAGCTGTTTTTT.

This chain links TRBV29-1 with TRBJ1-1; a possible D gene is TRBD1 (6 bases). The V end was cut by 4 bases, the J end by 5 bases, with 17 bases between. From germline, CDR1 is SQVTM and CDR2 ANQGSEA. The CDR3 runs to 14 residues. The CDR3 loop is CSVVLSTGRTEAFF. The CDR3 DNA reads TGCAGCGTTGTACTCTCGACAGGAAGAACTGAAGCTTTCTTT. Combining the CDR3 with reference TRBV29-1 and TRBJ1-1 gives the whole variable domain SAVISQKPSRDICQRGTSLTIQCQVDSQVTMMFWYRQQPGQSLTLIATANQGSEATYESGFVIDKFPISRPNLTFSTLTVSNMSPEDSSIYLCSVVLSTGRTEAFFGQGTRLTVV.

The J gene is TRBJ1-2, the V gene TRBV29-1; 7 positions match TRBD1. V lost 4 bases to trimming and J lost 2 bases; unmatched junction nucleotides: 7. Per the germline V gene, CDR1 is SQVTM and CDR2 is ANQGSEA. CDR3 length: 14 amino acids. CDR3 sequence (DNA): TGCAGCGTTGGAGCGACAGGGATCAACTATGGCTACACCTTC. Amino acids: CSVGATGINYGYTF. The full variable domain, rest sourced from reference TRBV29-1 and TRBJ1-2, is SAVISQKPSRDICQRGTSLTIQCQVDSQVTMMFWYRQQPGQSLTLIATANQGSEATYESGFVIDKFPISRPNLTFSTLTVSNMSPEDSSIYLCSVGATGINYGYTFGSGTRLTVV.

This clonotype was seen more than once but under ten times. This rearrangement joins TRBV6-1 to TRBJ2-2, with D maybe TRBD1 (6 bases). V was clipped by 6 bases and J by 5 bases, with 13 bases between them. The length of the CDR3 is 14 residues. The germline gives CDR1 MNHNS, CDR2 SASEGT. Written as DNA, the CDR3 is TGTGCCAGCAGCACAACAGGGTTAACCGGGGAGCTGTTTTTT. As protein: CASSTTGLTGELFF.

V is TRBV11-2 and J is TRBJ2-2, with D unclear. CDR3 length equals 13 residues. Between the trimmed V and J ends, which lost 7 bases and 3 bases, there was a span of 9 bases. CDR1 and CDR2 from the germline V gene are SGHAT and FQNNGV. The CDR3 bases are TGTGCCAGCAACTTGCTGGACACCGGGGAGCTGTTTTTT. Translating it yields CASNLLDTGELFF.

This clonotype was detected only once. The chain uses TRBV7-2 and TRBJ1-2; D unresolved. V dropped 2 bases and J dropped 2 bases, with 12 bases sitting between them. This CDR3 region has 15 residues. Germline CDR1 is SGHTA and CDR2 is FQGNSA. CDR3 coding DNA: TGTGCCAGCAGCTTAACGTGGACGGGGAACTATGGCTACACCTTC. It is translated as CASSLTWTGNYGYTF.

The J gene is TRBJ2-7, the V gene TRBV20-1, with D perhaps given as TRBD1 or TRBD2 (5 bases each). Trimming took 2 bases from V and 3 from J, leaving 23 bases between them. This CDR3 has 17 residues. Germline CDR1 reads DFQATT; CDR2 reads SNEGSKA (reference sequence). The CDR3: CSARSLGVGDRFYEQYF. CDR3 coding DNA: TGCAGTGCTAGATCTCTTGGGGTCGGGGACCGATTCTACGAGCAGTACTTC.

This clonotype was counted many times. The rearrangement links TRBV7-2 to TRBJ2-1, with D unclear. CDR1 is SGHTA and CDR2 is FQGNSA in the germline V gene. The CDR3 is 15 residues long. V was clipped by 5 bases and J by 0 bases, with 11 bases between them. As DNA, the CDR3 is TGTGCCAGCAGCCAAGAGTGGAGCTCCTACAATGAGCAGTTCTTC. It is translated as CASSQEWSSYNEQFF.

The V call is TRBV6-4, the J call TRBJ1-2; D not certain. In germline, CDR1 is MRHNA, CDR2 SNTAGT. The V end lost 0 bases, the J end lost 8 bases, and 4 bases lay between the germline ends. CDR3 length: 11 residues. The chain's CDR3 is CASSDSGGYTF. CDR3 bases: TGTGCCAGCAGTGACTCTGGGGGCTACACCTTC.

This sequence joins TRBV5-1 and TRBJ2-2; a possible D gene is TRBD1 (5 bases). Germline V lookup: CDR1 SGHRS, CDR2 YFSETQ. Trimming removed 4 bases from V and 4 bases from J, with 11 bases in between. The CDR3 sequence is 14 residues long. The CDR3 protein is CASSQGQFTGELFF. CDR3 in DNA: TGCGCCAGCAGCCAAGGACAATTCACCGGGGAGCTGTTTTTT. The whole variable domain, filled in from reference TRBV5-1 and TRBJ2-2, reads KAGVTQTPRYLIKTRGQQVTLSCSPISGHRSVSWYQQTPGQGLQFLFEYFSETQRNKGNFPGRFSGRQFSNSRSEMNVSTLELGDSALYLCASSQGQFTGELFFGEGSRLTVL.

The chain's CDR3 is CSVGQRGEQYF. CDR3 nucleotide sequence: TGCAGCGTCGGACAGCGGGGCGAGCAGTACTTC. The chain employs TRBV29-1 and TRBJ2-7, with D maybe TRBD2 (7 bases). Germline assignment: CDR1 SQVTM and CDR2 ANQGSEA. The CDR3 is 11 amino acids. Trimming took 6 bases from V and 6 from J, leaving 12 bases between them.

The V and J genes are TRBV5-1 and TRBJ2-1, with 7 bases lining up with TRBD1. J lost 9 bases, V lost 3 bases, and 9 bases had no gene match. The germline gives CDR1 SGHRS, CDR2 YFSETQ. The length of the CDR3 is 14 residues. CDR3 coding DNA: TGCGCCAGCAGCTCACGACAGGGAAGGGCTGAGCAGTTCTTC. This sequence encodes CASSSRQGRAEQFF.

This clonotype was detected a few times. The rearrangement joins TRBV12-3 or TRBV12-4 to TRBJ1-2; D is uncertain. V was pared by 0 bases and J by 7 bases, with 6 bases between. The CDR3 length is 12 residues. CDR3 in DNA: TGTGCCAGCAGTTTAGCGGATGCTGGCTACACCTTC. This encodes CASSLADAGYTF.

This clonotype occurred a few times. V usage is TRBV27 and J usage is TRBJ2-6; perhaps TRBD1 as D (6 bases). The CDR3 has 13 amino acids. V was cut by 10 bases and J by 2 bases, with 9 bases left in between. The V gene's germline CDR1 is MNHEY and CDR2 SMNVEV (reference sequence). The CDR3, as DNA: TGTGCCACCAAGGGGGCTGGGGCCAACGTCCTGACTTTC. Its protein product is CATKGAGANVLTF.

This chain uses TRBV27 with TRBJ2-1; the match to TRBD1 covers 10 bases. The ends lost 6 bases at V and 7 bases at J; junction bases unmatched: 6. The CDR3 loop spans 14 amino acids. Germline CDR1 is MNHEY and CDR2 is SMNVEV (reference sequence). CDR3 nucleotide sequence: TGTGCCAGCAGGAGACAGGGGGCGCGAAATGAGCAGTTCTTC. Its translation: CASRRQGARNEQFF.

The chain employs TRBV2 and TRBJ1-2; a possible D gene is TRBD1 (5 bases). The CDR3 totals 13 residues. V was shortened by 6 bases and J by 2 bases, with 10 bases between the two germline ends. Germline CDR1 and CDR2: SNHLY and FYNNEI. CDR3 in amino acids: CASSDQGNYGYTF. In DNA form, the CDR3 reads TGTGCCAGCAGCGATCAGGGAAACTATGGCTACACCTTC.

This clonotype has more than one count but fewer than ten. The chain couples TRBV12-3 or TRBV12-4 to TRBJ2-2; perhaps D is TRBD1 or TRBD2 (6 bases each). The CDR3 is 14 residues long. The germline V and J ends were trimmed by 7 bases and 6 bases, with 15 bases remaining between them. In DNA, the CDR3 is TGTGCCAGCACCCTCGGGGGCCAGCCCGGGGAGCTGTTTTTT. It encodes CASTLGGQPGELFF.

J is TRBJ2-7 and V is TRBV19; D is possibly TRBD1 (6 bases). Germline V gene lookup returns CDR1 LNHDA and CDR2 SQIVND (reference sequence). This CDR3 contains 16 residues. With 6 bases removed from V and 7 bases from J, the gap between germline ends came to 25 bases. The CDR3 DNA follows: TGTGCCAGTAGCACGGCCGGGACAATGGGTCGAGTAGAGCAGTACTTC. Translating it yields CASSTAGTMGRVEQYF.